The 30 T cell receptor beta chains below were found in one sample sequenced in a study of T cells in Graves' hyperthyroidism and ophthalmopathy. Amplification of TCR beta CDR3 regions was performed using RNA transcripts as template. An initial round of RT-PCR targeting the TCR CDR3 relied on the HTBI primer set. TCRdb recomputed calls from the multiplex PCR reads with MiXCR, one row per CDR3 protein. The sample lists roughly 420,000 distinct CDR3 sequences, around 16% seen once, with 11% to 15% in the top ten. The sequencing input was blood. Source of these receptors: a woman younger than 30 with Graves' hyperthyroidism.

This clonotype was detected ten times or more. The rearrangement uses TRBV7-3 and TRBJ2-2; D is undetermined. Germline lookup yields CDR1 SGHTA and CDR2 FQGTGA. Trimming shortened V by 6 bases and J by 2 bases, and 7 bases separated the two germline ends. This CDR3 spans 13 amino acids. CDR3 loop: CASRPTNTGELFF. The DNA of the CDR3 is TGTGCCAGCAGGCCTACAAACACCGGGGAGCTGTTTTTT.

This clonotype was found many times. The rearrangement uses TRBV12-3 or TRBV12-4 and TRBJ2-1, with 13 nucleotides matching TRBD2. CDR3 length: 14 amino acids. V lost 4 bases to trimming and J lost 9 bases; unmatched junction nucleotides: 3. The CDR3 nucleotides read TGTGCCAGCAGTTCGGGACTAGCGGGAATTGAGCAGTTCTTC. This codes for CASSSGLAGIEQFF.

The V call is TRBV7-9, the J call TRBJ1-6; D is possibly TRBD1 (6 bases). In germline, CDR1 is SEHNR, CDR2 FQNEAQ (reference sequence). The CDR3 loop spans 17 amino acids. The ends were cut back, 5 bases at V and 7 bases at J, with 21 bases in the middle. The chain's CDR3 is CASSGPPGARVNSPLHF. The CDR3 nucleotides are TGTGCCAGCAGCGGGCCCCCGGGGGCGAGAGTCAATTCACCCCTCCACTTT.

This clonotype was seen repeatedly, ten times or more. The chain links TRBV14 to TRBJ2-2; D may be TRBD1 or TRBD2 (6 bases each). Germline V CDR1 and CDR2: SGHDN, FVKESK. Trimming cost V 4 bases and J 5 bases, with 14 bases left between them. The CDR3 has 15 amino acids. The CDR3 DNA reads as TGTGCCAGCAGCCGTCAGACAGGAGGGACCGGGGAGCTGTTTTTT. Translated, it gives CASSRQTGGTGELFF.

This clonotype was detected a few times. This rearrangement joins TRBV6-1 to TRBJ2-1; 9 nucleotides line up with TRBD1. Germline V gives CDR1 MNHNS, CDR2 SASEGT. CDR3 length: 12 residues. V dropped 8 bases and J dropped 10; count of bases not matched to a gene: 6. The CDR3 sequence: CASRDRVNEQFF. In DNA form, the CDR3 reads TGTGCCAGCCGGGACAGGGTAAACGAGCAGTTCTTC.

This clonotype showed up many times. The rearrangement uses TRBV24-1 and TRBJ1-2; D is perhaps TRBD1 (6 bases). V was pared by 3 bases and J by 8 bases, with 12 bases between. CDR3 length: 13 amino acids. CDR1 is KGHDR and CDR2 is SFDVKD in the germline V gene. CDR3 nucleotides: TGTGCCACCAGTGATCCCGGGACATCGGGCTACACCTTC. It yields the protein CATSDPGTSGYTF.

This rearrangement joins TRBV5-1 to TRBJ1-6; 8 nucleotides align to TRBD1. V lost 0 bases, J lost 7 bases, and 6 bases stayed unmatched. This CDR3 has 16 amino acids. CDR1 and CDR2 (germline): SGHRS, YFSETQ. CDR3 in DNA: TGCGCCAGCAGCTTGGCCGCTGACAGGGGAAATTCACCCCTCCACTTT. The encoded protein is CASSLAADRGNSPLHF.

This clonotype was seen at least ten times. The rearrangement uses TRBV29-1 and TRBJ1-1; tentative D call: TRBD1 (5 bases). This CDR3 comprises 11 residues. Trimming took off 7 bases at V and 8 bases at J, with 14 bases between the two ends. Germline loops: CDR1 SQVTM, CDR2 ANQGSEA. CDR3 sequence reads: CSGKTETEAFF. In nucleotides, the CDR3 is TGCAGCGGTAAGACAGAGACAGAAGCTTTCTTT.

Many counts were recorded for this clonotype. V usage is TRBV3-1 and J usage is TRBJ1-1; D not certain. The CDR3 is 15 residues long. The germline gives CDR1 LGHDT, CDR2 YNNKEL (reference sequence). Trimming took off 4 bases at V and 0 bases at J, with 12 bases between the two ends. This CDR3 reads CASSLTGRVNTEAFF. For the CDR3, the DNA is TGTGCCAGCAGCCTCACGGGGAGGGTGAACACTGAAGCTTTCTTT.

The V call is TRBV4-3, the J call TRBJ2-1, with 8 bases matching TRBD1. Germline V gene sequence: CDR1 LGHNA, CDR2 YSLEER. The CDR3 is 14 amino acids. Trimming removed 1 base from V and 10 bases from J; junction bases left unmatched: 6. The CDR3 loop reads CASSQGRGRWEQFF. Here the CDR3 DNA reads TGCGCCAGCAGCCAAGGCAGGGGGCGGTGGGAGCAGTTCTTC.

Ten or more counts support this clonotype. The chain is built from TRBV6-5 and TRBJ1-1; D gene ambiguous. The CDR3 covers 14 residues. Germline loops: CDR1 MNHEY, CDR2 SVGAGI. V shed 2 bases and J shed 2 bases, with 9 bases lying between them. CDR3 region: CASSYSRLNTEAFF. DNA for the CDR3: TGTGCCAGCAGTTACAGCAGGCTTAACACTGAAGCTTTCTTT.

This clonotype was recorded at least ten times. The chain has TRBV7-2 and TRBJ2-7; 10 nucleotides align to TRBD1. This CDR3 spans 16 amino acids. With V trimmed by 6 bases and J by 4 bases, 12 bases remained unmatched. Germline values: CDR1 SGHTA, CDR2 FQGNSA. In DNA, the CDR3 is TGTGCCAGCAGTCAAAGGGACAGGGGCGTCCGTTACGAGCAGTACTTC. Protein: CASSQRDRGVRYEQYF.

The CDR3 coding sequence is TGCGCCAGCAGCTTGACGGATCGCACAGATACGCAGTATTTT. This translates into CASSLTDRTDTQYF. The genes are TRBV5-1 and TRBJ2-3; D remains ambiguous. Germline V CDR1 and CDR2: SGHRS, YFSETQ. V lost 1 base, J lost 1 base, and 7 bases lay in between. The CDR3 loop spans 14 amino acids.

This clonotype was detected many times. The chain employs TRBV7-2 and TRBJ2-2; tentative D call: TRBD2 (7 bases). This CDR3 is 17 amino acids long. V was shortened by 1 base and J by 2 bases, with 14 bases between the two germline ends. Germline lookup yields CDR1 SGHTA and CDR2 FQGNSA. The CDR3 sequence: CASSLGPGGRNTGELFF. In nucleotides, the CDR3 is TGTGCCAGCAGCTTAGGGCCCGGGGGGCGTAACACCGGGGAGCTGTTTTTT.

The chain recombines TRBV6-1 with TRBJ1-2; a possible D gene is TRBD1 (5 bases). Germline CDR1 and CDR2: MNHNS and SASEGT. V lost 5 bases and J lost 5, with 15 bases in between. CDR3 size: 14 residues. The CDR3 sequence: CASSRDGRDYGYTF. Written as DNA, the CDR3 is TGTGCCAGCAGTAGGGACGGCAGGGATTATGGCTACACCTTC.

The table lists this clonotype with many counts. The gene calls are TRBV28 and TRBJ2-7, with unresolved D. V was trimmed by 5 bases and J by 0 bases, leaving 11 bases between them. The CDR3 loop spans 14 amino acids. Germline lookup yields CDR1 MDHEN and CDR2 SYDVKM. The CDR3 loop reads CASSPLGLSYEQYF. CDR3 DNA sequence: TGTGCCAGCAGTCCCTTGGGCCTCTCCTACGAGCAGTACTTC.

The chain uses TRBV14 and TRBJ2-4; unclear D gene. Germline values: CDR1 SGHDN, CDR2 FVKESK. The CDR3 sequence is 13 residues long. V was trimmed by 0 bases and J by 4 bases, leaving 4 bases between them. The CDR3 DNA sequence: TGTGCCAGCAGCCAAGAACGGAAAAACATTCAGTACTTC. Its translation is CASSQERKNIQYF.

The chain uses TRBV20-1 and TRBJ2-7; the match to TRBD2 covers 12 bases. The V gene end was trimmed by 3 bases and the J gene end by 1 base; junction bases not matched to a gene: 4. The germline V gene has CDR1 DFQATT and CDR2 SNEGSKA (reference sequence). There are 15 residues in the CDR3. The CDR3 nucleotides are TGCAGTGCTAGGATAGGACTAGCGGGGTCCTACGAGCAGTACTTC. This sequence encodes CSARIGLAGSYEQYF.

This clonotype was observed at least ten times. This chain uses TRBV6-6 with TRBJ2-1; D unresolved. The germline V and J ends were trimmed by 2 bases and 9 bases, with 8 bases remaining between them. This CDR3 contains 12 residues. The V gene's germline CDR1 is MNHNY and CDR2 SVGAGI (reference sequence). For the CDR3, the DNA is TGTGCCAGCAGTTACGACGGGTTTGAGCAGTTCTTC. As protein: CASSYDGFEQFF.

This clonotype was recorded at least ten times. The V call is TRBV5-6, the J call TRBJ2-7, with 11 bases fitting TRBD1. The junction had 4 bases not matched to a gene; V was cut back by 1 base and J by 4 bases. In germline, CDR1 is SGHDT, CDR2 YYEEEE. This CDR3 is 15 amino acids long. The CDR3 loop reads CASSLRTGGLYEQYF. The CDR3 DNA sequence: TGTGCCAGCAGCTTGAGGACAGGGGGCCTTTACGAGCAGTACTTC.

In its sample, this clonotype was seen many times. The rearrangement joins TRBV12-3 or TRBV12-4 to TRBJ2-1; TRBD2 matches 8 bases. The CDR3 loop spans 14 amino acids. V was clipped by 6 bases and J by 7 bases; unmatched bases: 8. In nucleotides, the CDR3 is TGTGCCAGCAGGCTCGGGGGGGGATCGAATGAGCAGTTCTTC. Its protein is CASRLGGGSNEQFF.

CDR3 in amino acids: CASSIQGEGTEQYF. The CDR3 bases are TGTGCCAGTAGTATTCAGGGGGAAGGCACCGAGCAGTACTTC. The genes are TRBV7-2 and TRBJ2-7; TRBD1 aligns across 7 bases. The germline V gene has CDR1 SGHTA and CDR2 FQGNSA. The J segment lost 6 bases and the V segment lost 9 bases, leaving 14 bases of the junction unmatched. There are 14 residues in the CDR3.

This clonotype was picked up a small number of times. A read error may explain this, as a much larger clone is one base away. This rearrangement joins TRBV6-1 to TRBJ1-2; D may be TRBD1 (6 bases). Germline loops: CDR1 MNHNS, CDR2 SASEGT. This CDR3 is 16 amino acids long. The CDR3 region is CASRALTGNFPYGCTF. In DNA form, the CDR3 reads TGTGCCAGCAGAGCCCTGACAGGCAACTTTCCTTATGGCTGCACCTTC.

This clonotype was seen many times. The V call is TRBV18, the J call TRBJ1-1; no firm D call. The CDR3 contains 13 residues. Trimming cost V 2 bases and J 1 base, with 5 bases left between them. Per germline, CDR1 KGHSH and CDR2 LQKENI. The CDR3 DNA is TGTGCCAGCTCACCAGGACGGAACACTGAAGCTTTCTTT. It codes for CASSPGRNTEAFF.

This clonotype was seen at least ten times. V is TRBV2 and J is TRBJ1-4, with D unresolved. V gave up 6 bases and J gave up 6 bases, with 14 bases separating them. In germline, CDR1 is SNHLY, CDR2 FYNNEI. The CDR3 spans 14 residues. CDR3 DNA: TGTGCCAGCAGCGTATTCTTCCTTGATGAAAAACTGTTTTTT. Translating gives CASSVFFLDEKLFF.

The table lists this clonotype with many counts. V usage is TRBV7-3 and J usage is TRBJ2-3; D may be TRBD2 (5 bases). The V end was cut by 5 bases, the J end by 3 bases, with 12 bases between. This CDR3 is built from 14 residues. Per the germline V gene, CDR1 is SGHTA and CDR2 is FQGTGA. This chain's CDR3 is CASSPGPGTDTQYF. For the CDR3, the DNA is TGTGCCAGCAGCCCAGGTCCGGGGACAGATACGCAGTATTTT.

The chain has TRBV20-1 and TRBJ1-6; no clear D. The germline V gene has CDR1 DFQATT and CDR2 SNEGSKA (reference sequence). V lost 5 bases to trimming and J lost 3 bases, with 8 bases between them. This CDR3 has 13 residues. CDR3 in amino acids: CSASPVYNSPLHF. The CDR3 DNA reads TGCAGTGCTTCCCCAGTCTATAATTCACCCCTCCACTTT.

This clonotype was seen repeatedly, ten times or more. J is TRBJ1-1 and V is TRBV7-9; D unresolved. The CDR3 consists of 15 residues. Germline CDR1 reads SEHNR; CDR2 reads FQNEAQ (reference sequence). Between the trimmed V and J ends, which lost 2 bases and 5 bases, there was a span of 15 bases. CDR3 sequence (DNA): TGTGCCAGCAGCTTAAATACGGGGTCCGGGACTGAAGCTTTCTTT. Protein product: CASSLNTGSGTEAFF.

This clonotype appeared many times. The chain has TRBV5-1 and TRBJ2-5; TRBD2 is a possible D gene (6 bases). In germline, CDR1 is SGHRS, CDR2 YFSETQ. The CDR3 length is 14 residues. The ends were cut back, 1 base at V and 1 base at J, with 8 bases in the middle. This chain's CDR3 is CASSLIAVQETQYF. The DNA for the CDR3 is TGCGCCAGCAGCTTGATAGCGGTCCAAGAGACCCAGTACTTC.

The V call is TRBV4-1, the J call TRBJ1-1, with D hard to call. CDR1 is MGHRA, CDR2 YSYEKL, per germline. Trimming removed 3 bases at V and 2 bases at J, with 10 bases between. The CDR3 runs 14 residues. The CDR3, as DNA: TGCGCCAGCAGCCATAACGAGAGAAACACTGAAGCTTTCTTT. Its translation is CASSHNERNTEAFF.